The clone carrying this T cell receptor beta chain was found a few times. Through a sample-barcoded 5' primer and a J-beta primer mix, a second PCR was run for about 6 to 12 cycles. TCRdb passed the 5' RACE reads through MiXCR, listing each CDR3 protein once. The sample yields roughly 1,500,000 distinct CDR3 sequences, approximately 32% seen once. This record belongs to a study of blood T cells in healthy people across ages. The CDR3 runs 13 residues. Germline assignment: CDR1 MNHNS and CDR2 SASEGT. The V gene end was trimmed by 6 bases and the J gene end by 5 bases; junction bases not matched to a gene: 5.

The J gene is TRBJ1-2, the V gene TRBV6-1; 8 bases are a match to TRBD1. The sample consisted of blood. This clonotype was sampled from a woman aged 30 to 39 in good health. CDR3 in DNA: TGTGCCAGCAGAGCAGGACAGGGTTATGGCTACACCTTC. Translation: CASRAGQGYGYTF.